The T cell receptor (beta chain) under discussion was sequenced for a study of human T cells and chemical hapten exposure. Overall study: The patch tests put 0.01% DPC on the skin of the upper back and were read 6 days later. Minor pooled library volume differences mainly drove per-sample TCR yield variation.

Worth noting for this clonotype: Its antigen is not known.

Indicated time point: patch test 1, 2 weeks after DPC sensitization. Treatment reported: therapeutic diphenylcyclopropenone sensitization with weekly scalp DPC. MiXCR, run by TCRdb on the RACE reads, gives a single entry per CDR3 protein. The top ten clones hold around 0.84% of a sample with about 120,000 distinct CDR3 sequences, roughly 13% of them seen once. Study findings and constraints: Expanded TCRs clustered into significantly more large CDR3 similarity groups than controls, the analysis revealed. No shift was seen in TCRs above 1 in 1000 frequency with DPC sensitization.

The CDR3 has 14 amino acids. Trimming shortened V by 3 bases and J by 5 bases, and 11 bases separated the two germline ends. Material: whole blood, obtained in connection with sensitization to the hapten diphenylcyclopropenone (DPC). The TCR originated in a man younger than 35 with alopecia areata. Some clones in this sample may be carry-over from other donors' samples. The gene calls are TRBV12-3 or TRBV12-4 and TRBJ1-5, with D possibly being TRBD1 (5 bases). The DNA of the CDR3 is TGTGCCAGCAGTTTTGGGGGGATTTATCAGCCCCAGCATTTT. Translated: CASSFGGIYQPQHF.